This T cell receptor beta chain was sequenced for a study of blood T cell repertoires in COVID-19 (dated by TCRdb to about 2020). Background on the whole study: Samples from collaborators originated in the United States, Italy and Spain and spanned both the acute and convalescent phases of COVID-19. The material from the prospective study consisted of cDNA or gDNA derived from T cells, B-cell-depleted T cells, or PBMCs. The sample metadata nearly always contained a de-identified subject ID, COVID-19 status, age in years and sex. The repertoires were released in a freely available public database meant as a resource for research on the immune response to SARS-CoV-2. Where available, HLA class I and class II types were obtained from metadata supplied by the sample provider rather than from assay-based typing. The dataset comprised deeply sampled blood TCRbeta repertoires from subjects exposed to, actively infected with, or recovered from COVID-19. The samples were drawn from two sources: the first 160 participants of the ongoing ImmuneRACE study, and over 1,000 subjects contributed by 6 global collaborators.

CDR1 LNHNV and CDR2 YYDKDF were looked up in the germline V gene (reference sequence). V is trimmed back by 4 bases and J by 0 bases, and the junction contains 2 bases that no gene match accounts for. From the cysteine through the phenylalanine, the CDR3 covers 15 amino acids. The CDR3 DNA has 45 bases and is translated from base 1. Enrolling through a virtual design, the prospective study's participants ranged in age from roughly 18 to 89 years and lived across 20 to 25 United States geographic areas. Cohort assignment in the prospective study relied on participant-reported clinical history from a screening survey and a study questionnaire. Recovered participants in ImmuneRACE Cohort 3 were defined by two consecutive negative NP/OP PCR tests, clearance by a healthcare professional, or resolution of symptoms. In the prospective study, mobile phlebotomists collected whole blood, serum and a nasopharyngeal or oropharyngeal swab from each participant. Over a roughly two-month period, participants in the prospective study had the option of providing additional blood draws and questionnaires. Prospective study blood samples were shipped either frozen or at room temperature before DNA extraction.

This clone was detected only a few times. Its specific antigen is unknown. It has no much larger one-base neighbor in the sample; base qualities were not kept. TCRbeta CDR3 regions were amplified from genomic DNA by means of the immunoSEQ Assay, a bias-controlled multiplex PCR. The authors processed their data as follows. Within the assay, amplification of reference gene primers was used to estimate how many nucleated cells each sample contained. To quantify the absolute abundance of each unique TCRbeta CDR3 rearrangement, sequence reads were collapsed and filtered. Productive Simpson clonality was computed per sample as the square root of Simpson's diversity index over productive rearrangements. Sourced from immuneACCESS, this table was stored by TCRdb with only in-frame sequences that have V and J called. A share of the clones is absent; for the studies checked, an unresolved V gene accounts for under half, and the remainder has no known explanation. V and J calls and clone size follow that table, whereas D and trimming were derived from the DNA. Here the sample has 130,000 to 150,000 clones; about 85% occur a single time. The ten largest account for around 6.5% of the sample.

The research as a whole found: The amount of clinical and demographic metadata varied by source and participant and was provided uncurated.

Recombination joined TRBV15 with TRBJ1-4; 7 central bases correspond to TRBD1. This clonotype originated in a woman between 40 and 55 years old who had recovered from COVID-19. Material for sequencing was PBMCs or T cells enriched from blood (not recorded which). The sequenced DNA: TGTGCCACCAGCACCCAGGGGGCAACTAATGAAAAACTGTTTTTT. Its coded protein is CATSTQGATNEKLFF.